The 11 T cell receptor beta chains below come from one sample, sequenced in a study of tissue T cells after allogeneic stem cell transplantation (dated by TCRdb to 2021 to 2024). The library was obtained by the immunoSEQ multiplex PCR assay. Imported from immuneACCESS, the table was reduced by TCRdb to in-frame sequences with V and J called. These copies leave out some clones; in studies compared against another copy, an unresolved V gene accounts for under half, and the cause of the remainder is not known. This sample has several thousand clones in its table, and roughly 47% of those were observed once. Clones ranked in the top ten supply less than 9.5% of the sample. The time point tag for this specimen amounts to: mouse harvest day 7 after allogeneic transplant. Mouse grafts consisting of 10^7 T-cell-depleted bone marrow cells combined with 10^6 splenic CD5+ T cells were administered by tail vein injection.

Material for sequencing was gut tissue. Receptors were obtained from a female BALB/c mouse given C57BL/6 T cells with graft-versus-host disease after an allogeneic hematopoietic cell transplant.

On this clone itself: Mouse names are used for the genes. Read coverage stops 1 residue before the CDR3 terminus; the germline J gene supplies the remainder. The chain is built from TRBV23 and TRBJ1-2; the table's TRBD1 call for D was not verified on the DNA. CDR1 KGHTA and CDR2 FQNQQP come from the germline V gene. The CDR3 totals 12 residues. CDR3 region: CSSRRGNSDYTF. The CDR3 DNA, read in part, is TGCTCCAGCAGGAGGGGAAACTCCGACTACACC.

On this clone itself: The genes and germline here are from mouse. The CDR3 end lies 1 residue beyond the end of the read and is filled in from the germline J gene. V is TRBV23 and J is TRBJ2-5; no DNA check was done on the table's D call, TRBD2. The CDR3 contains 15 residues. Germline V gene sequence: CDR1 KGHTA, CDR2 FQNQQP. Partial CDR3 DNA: TGCTCCAGCAGTCAATCGGGCTGGGGGGGAGACACCCAGTAC. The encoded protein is CSSSQSGWGGDTQY. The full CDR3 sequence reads CSSSQSGWGGDTQYF.

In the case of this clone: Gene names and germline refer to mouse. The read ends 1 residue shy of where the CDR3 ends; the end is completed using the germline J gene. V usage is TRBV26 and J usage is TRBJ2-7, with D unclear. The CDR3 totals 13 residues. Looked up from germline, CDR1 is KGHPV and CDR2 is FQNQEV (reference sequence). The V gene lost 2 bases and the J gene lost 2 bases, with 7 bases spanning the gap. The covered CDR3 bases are TGTGCCAGCAGTCTGCACAAAACCTATGAACAGTAC. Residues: CASSLHKTYEQY. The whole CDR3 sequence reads CASSLHKTYEQYF.

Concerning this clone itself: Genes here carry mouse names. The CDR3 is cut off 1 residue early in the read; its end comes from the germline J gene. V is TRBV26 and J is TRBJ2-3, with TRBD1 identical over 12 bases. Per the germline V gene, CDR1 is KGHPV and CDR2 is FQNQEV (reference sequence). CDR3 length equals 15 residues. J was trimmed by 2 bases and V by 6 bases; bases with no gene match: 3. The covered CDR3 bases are TGTGCCAGCAGCGGGACAGGGGGCTATGCAGAAACGCTGTAT. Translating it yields CASSGTGGYAETLY. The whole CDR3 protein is CASSGTGGYAETLYF. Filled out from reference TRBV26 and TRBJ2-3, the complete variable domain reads NSKVIQTPRYLVKGQGQKAKMRCIPEKGHPVVFWYQQNKNNEFKFLINFQNQEVLQQIDMTEKRFSAECPSNSPCSLEIQSSEAGDSALYLCASSGTGGYAETLYFGSGTRLTVL.

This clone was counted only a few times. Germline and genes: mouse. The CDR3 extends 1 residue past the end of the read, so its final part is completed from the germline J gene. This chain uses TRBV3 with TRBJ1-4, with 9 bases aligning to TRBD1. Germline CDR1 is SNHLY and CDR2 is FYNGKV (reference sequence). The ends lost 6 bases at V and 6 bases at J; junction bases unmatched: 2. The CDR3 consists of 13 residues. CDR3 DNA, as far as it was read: TGTGCCAGCAGGGGACAGGGAGACGAAAGATTATTT. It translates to CASRGQGDERLF. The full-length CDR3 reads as CASRGQGDERLFF.

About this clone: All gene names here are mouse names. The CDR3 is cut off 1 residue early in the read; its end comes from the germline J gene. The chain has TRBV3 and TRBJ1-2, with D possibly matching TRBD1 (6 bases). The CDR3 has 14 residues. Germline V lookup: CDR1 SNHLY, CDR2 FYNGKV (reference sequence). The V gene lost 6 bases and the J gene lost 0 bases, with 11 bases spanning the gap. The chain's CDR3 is CASSNRDTNSDYTF. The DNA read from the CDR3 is TGTGCCAGCAGTAACAGGGATACAAACTCCGACTACACC.

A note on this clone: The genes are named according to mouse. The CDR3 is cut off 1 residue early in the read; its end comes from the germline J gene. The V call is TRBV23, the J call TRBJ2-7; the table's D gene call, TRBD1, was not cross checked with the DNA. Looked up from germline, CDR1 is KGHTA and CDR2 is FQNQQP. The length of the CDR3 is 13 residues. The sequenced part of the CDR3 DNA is TGCTCCAGCAGTCATTCGGACAGCCTAGAACAGTAC. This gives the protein CSSSHSDSLEQY. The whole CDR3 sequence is CSSSHSDSLEQYF. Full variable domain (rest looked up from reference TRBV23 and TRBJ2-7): DAAVTQKPRYLIKMKGQEAEMKCIPEKGHTAVFWYQQKQSKELKFLIYFQNQQPLDQIDMVKERFSAVCPSSSLCSLGIRTCEAEDSALYLCSSSHSDSLEQYFGPGTRLTVL.

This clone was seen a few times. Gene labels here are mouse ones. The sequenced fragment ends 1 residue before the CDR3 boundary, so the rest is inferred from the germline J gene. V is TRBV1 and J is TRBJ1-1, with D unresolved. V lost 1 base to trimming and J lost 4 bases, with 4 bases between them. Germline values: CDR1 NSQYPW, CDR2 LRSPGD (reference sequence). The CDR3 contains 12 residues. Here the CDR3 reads CTCSAGGTEVFF. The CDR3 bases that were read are TGCACCTGCAGTGCAGGGGGCACAGAAGTCTTC.

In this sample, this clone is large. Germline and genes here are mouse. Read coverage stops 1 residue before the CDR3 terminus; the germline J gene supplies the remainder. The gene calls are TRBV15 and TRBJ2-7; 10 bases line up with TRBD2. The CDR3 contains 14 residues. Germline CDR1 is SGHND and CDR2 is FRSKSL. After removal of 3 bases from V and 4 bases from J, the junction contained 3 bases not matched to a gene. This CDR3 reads CASSFSGGAYEQYF. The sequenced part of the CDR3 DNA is TGTGCCAGCAGTTTCTCTGGGGGGGCTTATGAACAGTAC.

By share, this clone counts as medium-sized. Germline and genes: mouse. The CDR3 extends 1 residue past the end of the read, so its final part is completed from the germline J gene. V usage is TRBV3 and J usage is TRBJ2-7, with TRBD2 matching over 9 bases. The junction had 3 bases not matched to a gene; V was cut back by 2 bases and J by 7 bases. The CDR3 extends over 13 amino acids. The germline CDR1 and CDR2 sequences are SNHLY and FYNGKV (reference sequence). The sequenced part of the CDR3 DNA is TGTGCCAGCAGCTTATTGGGGGGGCTGGAACAGTAC. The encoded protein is CASSLLGGLEQY. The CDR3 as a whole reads CASSLLGGLEQYF.

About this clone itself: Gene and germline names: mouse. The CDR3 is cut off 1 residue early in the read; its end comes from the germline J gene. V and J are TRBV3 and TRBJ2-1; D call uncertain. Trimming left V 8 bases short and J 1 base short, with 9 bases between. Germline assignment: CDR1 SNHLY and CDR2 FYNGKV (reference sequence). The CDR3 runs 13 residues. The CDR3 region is CASSLWNYAEQFF. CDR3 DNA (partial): TGTGCCAGCTCTCTCTGGAACTATGCTGAGCAGTTC. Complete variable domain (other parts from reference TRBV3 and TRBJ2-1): GPKVLQIPSHQIIDMGQMVTLNCDPVSNHLYFYWYKQILGQQMEFLVNFYNGKVMEKSKLFKDQFSVERPDGSYFTLKIQPTALEDSAVYFCASSLWNYAEQFFGPGTRLTVL.